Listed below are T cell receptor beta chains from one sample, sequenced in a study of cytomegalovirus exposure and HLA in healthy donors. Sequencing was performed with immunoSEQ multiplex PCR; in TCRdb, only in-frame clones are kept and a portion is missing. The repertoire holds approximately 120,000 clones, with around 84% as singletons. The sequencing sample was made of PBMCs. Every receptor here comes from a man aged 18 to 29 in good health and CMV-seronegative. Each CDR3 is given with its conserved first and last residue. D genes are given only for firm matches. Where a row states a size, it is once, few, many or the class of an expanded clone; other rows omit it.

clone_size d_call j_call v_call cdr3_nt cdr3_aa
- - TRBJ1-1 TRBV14 TGTGCCAGCAGCCAAGAGGCAGTGAACACTGAAGCTTTCTTT CASSQEAVNTEAFF
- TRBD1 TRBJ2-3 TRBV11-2 TGTGCCAGCAGCCTGACAGGGTCCACAGATACGCAGTATTTT CASSLTGSTDTQYF
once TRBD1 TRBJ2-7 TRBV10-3 TGTGCCATCAGTGGGACAGGATCTATAGCCGAGCAGTACTTC CAISGTGSIAEQYF
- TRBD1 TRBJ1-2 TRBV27 TGTGCCAGCTCCTTATCTTTAGGACAGGGGAGGCTCTATGGCTACACCTTC CASSLSLGQGRLYGYTF
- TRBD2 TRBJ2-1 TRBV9 TGTGCCAGCAGCGCCGGGACTAGCGGACTATACAATGAGCAGTTCTTC CASSAGTSGLYNEQFF
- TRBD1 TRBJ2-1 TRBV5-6 TGTGCCAGCAGCTTGGTCGGGACAGGGGGGAGGAATGAGCAGTTCTTC CASSLVGTGGRNEQFF
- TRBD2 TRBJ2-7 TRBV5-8 TGTGCCAGCAGCTCTAGCGGGGACTTTCCCTACGAGCAGTACTTC CASSSSGDFPYEQYF
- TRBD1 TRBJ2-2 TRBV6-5 TGTGCCAGCAGTTACGGACAGGGGGTCGGGGAGCTGTTTTTT CASSYGQGVGELFF
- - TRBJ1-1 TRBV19 TGTGCCAGTAGTATAAGGGGGAACACTGAAGCTTTCTTT CASSIRGNTEAFF
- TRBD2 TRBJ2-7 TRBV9 TGTGCCAGCAGCGACGGGGGGGCCCTGGACGAGCAGTACTTC CASSDGGALDEQYF
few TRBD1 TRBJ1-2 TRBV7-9 TGTGCCAGCAGCTTGGGAGGGGACAGGGGGCCCCGAAGTGGCTACACCTTC CASSLGGDRGPRSGYTF
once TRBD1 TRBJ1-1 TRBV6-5 TGTGCCAGCAGTTACTTAGGACAGGGGGAGAGAGCTTTCTTT CASSYLGQGERAFF
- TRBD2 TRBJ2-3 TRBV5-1 TGCGCCAGCAACCCAACTAGCGGACTACACACAGATACGCAGTATTTT CASNPTSGLHTDTQYF
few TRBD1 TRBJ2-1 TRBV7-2 TGTGCCAGCAGCCTTGGGACAGTCACCAATGAGCAGTTCTTC CASSLGTVTNEQFF
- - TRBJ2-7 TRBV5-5 TGTGCCAGCAGCTTGGCCGCAGGATCCGGCTACGAGCAGTACTTC CASSLAAGSGYEQYF